Given below is one T cell receptor (beta chain) in context. The source of the sample is a study of shared clonotypes between healthy human individuals. This CDR3 has 13 amino acids. V was shortened by 4 bases and J by 6 bases, with 12 bases between the two germline ends. Per the germline V gene, CDR1 is SGHRS and CDR2 is YFSETQ. Sequencing was performed with immunoSEQ multiplex PCR; in TCRdb, only in-frame clones are kept and a portion is missing. This sample has over 950,000 clones; 60% to 85% occur once, and the top ten carry roughly 0.82%. Sequencing input: memory CD4+ T cells from PBMCs. Subset indicated: CD45RA-negative fraction. The TCR was taken from a man aged 18 to 29 in good health. Some clones in this sample may be carry-over from other donors' samples. The chain carries TRBV5-1 and TRBJ2-3; weak D call: TRBD2 (6 bases). The CDR3 DNA sequence: TGCGCCAGCAGCAGGGAGGATTTGGATACGCAGTATTTT. Protein: CASSREDLDTQYF.